The next 11 T cell receptor beta chains were all read from a single sample in a study of blood T cell repertoires in COVID-19. The assay was immunoSEQ multiplex PCR, and TCRdb's table has in-frame clones only and misses some. The top ten clones hold around 6.5% of a sample with 40,000 to 50,000 clones, 91% of them seen once. What was sequenced was peripheral blood. The receptors shown here come from a man aged 70 or older with active COVID-19.

The sample holds one count of this clone. This sequence joins TRBV7-3 and TRBJ2-1; 10 bases are a match to TRBD1. CDR3 size: 14 residues. The germline V gene has CDR1 SGHTA and CDR2 FQGTGA. Unmatched junction bases numbered 7, after V lost 5 bases and J lost 9 bases. The CDR3 region is CASSPGTGAIEQFF. The DNA for the CDR3 is TGTGCCAGCAGCCCCGGGACAGGGGCCATTGAGCAGTTCTTC.

V gene TRBV2 combines with J gene TRBJ2-1; 11 bases line up with TRBD2. The CDR3 is 15 residues long. J gave up 7 bases and V 4 bases, and 6 bases lay outside the gene matches. Germline V gene lookup returns CDR1 SNHLY and CDR2 FYNNEI. For the CDR3, the DNA is TGTGCCAGCAGTGTGGAACTAGCGGGGGAAAATGAGCAGTTCTTC. Its translation is CASSVELAGENEQFF.

This chain connects TRBV10-3 to TRBJ1-1, with 7 nucleotides matching TRBD1. CDR3 length: 13 amino acids. Losses at the gene ends were 7 bases for V and 2 bases for J; bases not matched to a gene: 4. CDR1 is ENHRY and CDR2 is SYGVKD in the germline V gene. The CDR3 loop is CAIKGTENTEAFF. The CDR3 nucleotides are TGTGCCATCAAGGGGACAGAAAACACTGAAGCTTTCTTT.

This chain links TRBV11-3 with TRBJ2-7; D is perhaps TRBD2 (5 bases). Trimming pared 4 bases from V and 1 base from J, leaving 14 bases between. This CDR3 is built from 15 residues. Per germline, CDR1 SGHNT and CDR2 YENEEA. The CDR3 DNA reads as TGTGCCAGCAGCTCAGGCACCGGGGAATCCTACGAGCAGTACTTC. Its protein product is CASSSGTGESYEQYF.

The chain is built from TRBV28 and TRBJ1-5; a possible D gene is TRBD1 (6 bases). Germline V CDR1 and CDR2: MDHEN, SYDVKM. V was cut by 10 bases and J by 0 bases, with 16 bases left in between. This CDR3 is built from 15 residues. CDR3 protein: CATRGGSSSNQPQHF. DNA of the CDR3: TGTGCCACACGGGGGGGCAGCAGTAGCAATCAGCCCCAGCATTTT. Using reference TRBV28 and TRBJ1-5 for the parts outside the CDR3, the full variable domain is DVKVTQSSRYLVKRTGEKVFLECVQDMDHENMFWYRQDPGLGLRLIYFSYDVKMKEKGDIPEGYSVSREKKERFSLILESASTNQTSMYLCATRGGSSSNQPQHFGDGTRLSIL.

The gene calls are TRBV5-4 and TRBJ1-1, with TRBD1 as a possible D gene (6 bases). This CDR3 comprises 16 residues. The germline V gene encodes CDR1 SGHNT and CDR2 YYREEE (reference sequence). V gave up 4 bases and J gave up 1 base, with 17 bases separating them. This CDR3 reads CASSRDGGAGNTEAFF. The CDR3 region has the DNA TGTGCCAGCAGCCGCGATGGGGGGGCAGGGAACACTGAAGCTTTCTTT.

This chain connects TRBV21-1 to TRBJ1-1; the D call TRBD1 from the table was never checked on the DNA. TRBV21-1 is noted as a pseudogene. The CDR3 has 16 residues. The CDR3 region has the DNA TGTGCCAGCAGCAAACAACCGGGACAGCCGAACACTGAAGCTTTCTTT. Translated: CASSKQPGQPNTEAFF.

This clone is a singleton in its sample. The chain is built from TRBV5-4 and TRBJ2-5, with 14 bases lining up with TRBD2. Germline V gene sequence: CDR1 SGHNT, CDR2 YYREEE (reference sequence). The CDR3 is 19 residues long. J gave up 0 bases and V 0 bases, and 7 bases lay outside the gene matches. Here the CDR3 reads CASSLGGTSGGPYQETQYF. Here the CDR3 DNA reads TGTGCCAGCAGCTTGGGAGGGACTAGCGGGGGCCCGTACCAAGAGACCCAGTACTTC. The whole variable domain, remainder taken from reference TRBV5-4 and TRBJ2-5, is ETGVTQSPTHLIKTRGQQVTLRCSSQSGHNTVSWYQQALGQGPQFIFQYYREEENGRGNFPPRFSGLQFPNYSSELNVNALELDDSALYLCASSLGGTSGGPYQETQYFGPGTRLLVL.

The chain is built from TRBV28 and TRBJ2-3, with TRBD2 matching over 15 bases. V trimming: 3 bases; J trimming: 6 bases; junction bases outside the gene matches: 4. Germline-derived CDR1 and CDR2 are MDHEN and SYDVKM. The CDR3 runs to 16 residues. CDR3 DNA sequence: TGTGCCAGCAGTTTCCCCGGGACTAGCGGGGGGGATACGCAGTATTTT. Translation: CASSFPGTSGGDTQYF.

The chain is built from TRBV19 and TRBJ2-1; 8 bases are a match to TRBD1. This CDR3 is built from 13 residues. The germline CDR1 and CDR2 sequences are LNHDA and SQIVND (reference sequence). The chain's CDR3 is CATTGTGYNEQFF. CDR3 coding DNA: TGTGCAACGACCGGGACAGGCTACAATGAGCAGTTCTTC.

This chain joins TRBV15 and TRBJ1-5; a weak D match, TRBD1 (6 bases). The CDR3 spans 15 residues. The V end was cut by 0 bases, the J end by 2 bases, with 8 bases between. CDR1 is LNHNV and CDR2 is YYDKDF in the germline V gene (reference sequence). The CDR3 reads CATSRDSGGNQPQHF. The CDR3 DNA sequence: TGTGCCACCAGCAGAGACTCAGGGGGCAATCAGCCCCAGCATTTT. Together with reference TRBV15 and TRBJ1-5, the CDR3 gives the full variable domain: DAMVIQNPRYQVTQFGKPVTLSCSQTLNHNVMYWYQQKSSQAPKLLFHYYDKDFNNEADTPDNFQSRRPNTSFCFLDIRSPGLGDTAMYLCATSRDSGGNQPQHFGDGTRLSIL.